The 30 T cell receptor beta chains below were found in one sample sequenced in a study of T cells after yellow fever vaccination. TCRdb re-analysed the 5' RACE reads in MiXCR, keeping a single row per CDR3 protein. The table records hundreds of thousands of distinct CDR3 sequences, around 17% of them present only once. The material sequenced was PBMCs, taken about 5 days after the first yellow fever vaccination. Every receptor here comes from a man younger than 35 who received the YFV17D yellow fever vaccine.

This sequence joins TRBV7-9 and TRBJ2-7, with TRBD2 identical over 7 bases. Germline assignment: CDR1 SEHNR and CDR2 FQNEAQ (reference sequence). V gave up 5 bases and J gave up 1 base; unmatched junction bases: 5. This CDR3 is 14 amino acids long. The CDR3 coding sequence is TGTGCCAGCAGCCCCACTAGCGAATCCTACGAGCAGTACTTC. Translating it yields CASSPTSESYEQYF.

The V call is TRBV7-2, the J call TRBJ2-5; 7 bases fit TRBD1. CDR1 and CDR2 from the germline V gene are SGHTA and FQGNSA. Germline trimming cut 4 bases from V and 2 bases from J; bases unmatched to any gene: 7. This CDR3 contains 15 residues. The DNA for the CDR3 is TGTGCCAGCAGCTGGACTCCGGGACAGCAAGAGACCCAGTACTTC. It codes for CASSWTPGQQETQYF.

This clonotype was seen only a few times. This sequence joins TRBV27 and TRBJ2-5, with D possibly matching TRBD1 (5 bases). The V end was cut by 10 bases, the J end by 3 bases, with 15 bases between. CDR3 length: 13 residues. Germline values: CDR1 MNHEY, CDR2 SMNVEV (reference sequence). CDR3 DNA: TGTGCCACTACTTTCAGGGCAAAAGAGACCCAGTACTTC. Its translation: CATTFRAKETQYF.

The chain carries TRBV28 and TRBJ2-3; 9 nucleotides match TRBD2. Germline loops: CDR1 MDHEN, CDR2 SYDVKM. CDR3 length equals 15 residues. V shed 6 bases, J shed 4 bases, and the junction held 8 bases outside the gene matches. In DNA, the CDR3 is TGTGCCAGCAGCCGCGGGGGGGCCGAGGCAGATACGCAGTATTTT. This sequence encodes CASSRGGAEADTQYF.

V is TRBV20-1 and J is TRBJ2-6; D perhaps matches TRBD1 (5 bases). V gave up 2 bases and J gave up 2 bases, with 10 bases separating them. The length of the CDR3 is 15 residues. Germline-derived CDR1 and CDR2 are DFQATT and SNEGSKA (reference sequence). CDR3 bases: TGCAGTGCTAGATGGGCAGGGACTGGGGCCAACGTCCTGACTTTC. This sequence encodes CSARWAGTGANVLTF.

The chain carries TRBV11-2 and TRBJ2-3, with D uncertain. Trimming took off 8 bases at V and 1 base at J, with 10 bases between the two ends. The CDR3 runs 13 residues. Germline V gene lookup returns CDR1 SGHAT and CDR2 FQNNGV. The chain's CDR3 is CASGIAGTDTQYF. The CDR3 region has the DNA TGTGCCAGCGGGATAGCTGGCACAGATACGCAGTATTTT. The variable domain in full, completed from reference TRBV11-2 and TRBJ2-3, reads EAGVAQSPRYKIIEKRQSVAFWCNPISGHATLYWYQQILGQGPKLLIQFQNNGVVDDSQLPKDRFSAERLKGVDSTLKIQPAKLEDSAVYLCASGIAGTDTQYFGPGTRLTVL.

This clonotype was seen only a few times. The chain couples TRBV15 to TRBJ2-1, with TRBD2 identical over 11 bases. The CDR3 totals 14 residues. CDR1 is LNHNV and CDR2 is YYDKDF in the germline V gene (reference sequence). V trimming: 1 base; J trimming: 9 bases; junction bases outside the gene matches: 2. CDR3 coding DNA: TGTGCCACCAGCAGAGTACTAGCGGGGGCTGAGCAGTTCTTC. It yields the protein CATSRVLAGAEQFF.

This clonotype was counted between two and nine times. The chain links TRBV4-3 to TRBJ1-1, with 8 bases aligning to TRBD1. With 3 bases clipped from V and 0 bases from J, the junction kept 3 bases outside the gene matches. Germline V lookup: CDR1 LGHNA, CDR2 YSLEER. The CDR3 runs 15 residues. CDR3 bases: TGCGCCAGCAGCCACCGGGACAGGATGAACACTGAAGCTTTCTTT. This codes for CASSHRDRMNTEAFF.

This clonotype was picked up many times. The chain couples TRBV28 to TRBJ1-4; D possibly corresponds to TRBD1 (6 bases). The V gene's germline CDR1 is MDHEN and CDR2 SYDVKM. The CDR3 extends over 16 amino acids. V was cut by 7 bases and J by 8 bases, with 23 bases left in between. Here the CDR3 DNA reads TGTGCCAGCAACCCCCAAGACACCCAGGGGTGGGAAAAACTGTTTTTT. Its translation is CASNPQDTQGWEKLFF.

This clonotype was counted ten times or more. The V and J genes are TRBV5-1 and TRBJ1-5; D may be TRBD1 (5 bases). The germline V and J ends were trimmed by 0 bases and 4 bases, with 8 bases remaining between them. CDR1 and CDR2 (germline): SGHRS, YFSETQ. The CDR3 contains 14 residues. CDR3 protein: CASSLGDQNQPQHF. CDR3 DNA: TGCGCCAGCAGCTTGGGGGACCAGAATCAGCCCCAGCATTTT.

The chain uses TRBV28 and TRBJ1-5; D is undetermined. Germline lookup yields CDR1 MDHEN and CDR2 SYDVKM. The CDR3 is 14 residues long. The V end lost 8 bases, the J end lost 4 bases, and 15 bases lay between the germline ends. Written as DNA, the CDR3 is TGTGCCAGCCGAAGAGTGACGGGGAATCAGCCCCAGCATTTT. Protein sequence: CASRRVTGNQPQHF.

The gene calls are TRBV12-3 or TRBV12-4 and TRBJ1-5; 7 bases agree with TRBD1. This CDR3 contains 16 residues. Unmatched junction bases numbered 14, after V lost 5 bases and J lost 7 bases. The CDR3 nucleotides read TGTGCCAGCAGTGGCCATGGTAGGGGGCGACGCCAGCCCCAGCATTTT. This translates into CASSGHGRGRRQPQHF.

This clonotype has more than one count but fewer than ten. The chain combines TRBV5-1 with TRBJ1-3; the D gene is possibly TRBD1 (5 bases). This CDR3 is 15 amino acids long. The V and J ends lost 0 bases and 0 bases respectively, with 7 bases between them. The germline V gene encodes CDR1 SGHRS and CDR2 YFSETQ. In nucleotides, the CDR3 is TGCGCCAGCAGCTTGGTTGGGGCCTCTGGAAACACCATATATTTT. This encodes CASSLVGASGNTIYF.

The chain couples TRBV28 to TRBJ2-3; 7 bases map to TRBD2. Per the germline V gene, CDR1 is MDHEN and CDR2 is SYDVKM. J was trimmed by 0 bases and V by 3 bases; bases with no gene match: 9. The CDR3 has 17 amino acids. CDR3 DNA: TGTGCCAGCAGTTTGCGTCTACTAGCGACCAGCACAGATACGCAGTATTTT. It codes for CASSLRLLATSTDTQYF.

This chain links TRBV12-3 or TRBV12-4 with TRBJ2-7, with D perhaps TRBD2 (5 bases). The CDR3 covers 14 residues. V was cut by 3 bases and J by 4 bases, with 13 bases left in between. The chain's CDR3 is CASSFLVSGYEQYF. In nucleotides, the CDR3 is TGTGCCAGCAGTTTTTTAGTCTCGGGGTACGAGCAGTACTTC.

The V gene is TRBV28, the J gene TRBJ2-7; D is possibly TRBD1 (5 bases). Germline CDR1 is MDHEN and CDR2 is SYDVKM. The V end lost 4 bases, the J end lost 1 base, and 17 bases lay between the germline ends. The CDR3 runs to 16 residues. CDR3 nucleotide sequence: TGTGCCAGCAGTTCACCGACGAACCCAGGGTCCTACGAGCAGTACGTC. It specifies CASSSPTNPGSYEQYV.

The chain joins TRBV27 to TRBJ2-7; 7 bases are shared with TRBD2. The CDR3 totals 15 residues. Germline CDR1 and CDR2: MNHEY and SMNVEV (reference sequence). V shed 1 base, J shed 2 bases, and the junction held 5 bases outside the gene matches. The CDR3 DNA is TGTGCCAGCAGTTTATTGCGGGGGTGGACCTACGAGCAGTACTTC. It translates to CASSLLRGWTYEQYF.

This clonotype was recorded a few times. This sequence joins TRBV10-3 and TRBJ2-6; 7 bases are a match to TRBD1. Germline CDR1 and CDR2: ENHRY and SYGVKD. This CDR3 has 15 residues. Losses at the gene ends were 7 bases for V and 1 base for J; bases not matched to a gene: 4. The CDR3 DNA follows: TGTGCCATCACGCAGGGGGTATCTGGGGCCAACGTCCTGACTTTC. It specifies CAITQGVSGANVLTF.

This clonotype was picked up a small number of times. The V and J genes are TRBV28 and TRBJ1-5; D remains unclear. This CDR3 region has 13 residues. Trimming took off 4 bases at V and 2 bases at J, with 6 bases between the two ends. Germline CDR1 MDHEN, CDR2 SYDVKM. CDR3 DNA sequence: TGTGCCAGCAGTTCCCTTCGCAATCAGCCCCAGCATTTT. It yields the protein CASSSLRNQPQHF.

The table lists this clonotype with a few counts. The chain has TRBV5-1 and TRBJ2-5; TRBD2 matches at 8 bases. Germline V gene lookup returns CDR1 SGHRS and CDR2 YFSETQ. This CDR3 spans 16 amino acids. J lost 1 base, V lost 3 bases, and 8 bases had no gene match. CDR3 sequence reads: CASSSNGGAIQETQYF. CDR3 DNA: TGCGCCAGCAGCTCAAACGGGGGGGCGATCCAAGAGACCCAGTACTTC.

The chain recombines TRBV12-3 or TRBV12-4 with TRBJ1-5, with D hard to call. V was pared by 6 bases and J by 1 base, with 10 bases between. This CDR3 contains 14 residues. For the CDR3, the DNA is TGTGCCAGCAGATCACGGGAGAGCAATCAGCCCCAGCATTTT. This translates into CASRSRESNQPQHF.

A word on this clonotype: Given a much more abundant clone one base away, this may be a read error. The CDR3 DNA follows: TGTGCCAGCAACCCTAGCGGGGACTCCTACAATGAGCAGTTCTTC. Amino acids: CASNPSGDSYNEQFF. This chain uses TRBV6-1 with TRBJ2-1; 9 bases are a match to TRBD2. The germline gives CDR1 MNHNS, CDR2 SASEGT. The CDR3 loop spans 15 amino acids. The J segment lost 0 bases and the V segment lost 7 bases, leaving 4 bases of the junction unmatched.

This clonotype was detected only a few times. This chain uses TRBV28 with TRBJ2-2, with a weak D call TRBD2 (5 bases). The V gene's germline CDR1 is MDHEN and CDR2 SYDVKM. The CDR3 spans 14 residues. The V end was cut by 3 bases, the J end by 1 base, with 6 bases between. The CDR3 DNA reads TGTGCCAGCAGTTTGACTAAGAACACCGGGGAGCTGTTTTTT. It translates to CASSLTKNTGELFF.

This chain joins TRBV7-2 and TRBJ2-1; 7 bases align to TRBD2. Germline CDR1 and CDR2: SGHTA and FQGNSA. J lost 2 bases, V lost 6 bases, and 7 bases had no gene match. The CDR3 runs 15 residues. Here the CDR3 DNA reads TGTGCCAGCAGTCAATGGGGGGGACCCTACAATGAGCAGTTCTTC. Its translation: CASSQWGGPYNEQFF. Full variable domain (missing parts from reference TRBV7-2 and TRBJ2-1): GAGVSQSPSNKVTEKGKDVELRCDPISGHTALYWYRQSLGQGLEFLIYFQGNSAPDKSGLPSDRFSAERTGGSVSTLTIQRTQQEDSAVYLCASSQWGGPYNEQFFGPGTRLTVL.

The table lists this clonotype with a few counts. The chain combines TRBV5-1 with TRBJ2-2, with D perhaps given as TRBD1 or TRBD2 (5 bases each). The CDR3 loop spans 14 amino acids. The germline V gene encodes CDR1 SGHRS and CDR2 YFSETQ. V was clipped by 6 bases and J by 3 bases, with 12 bases between them. CDR3 sequence: CASNRDGDTGELFF. CDR3 coding DNA: TGCGCCAGCAACCGGGACGGTGACACCGGGGAGCTGTTTTTT. Combining the CDR3 with reference TRBV5-1 and TRBJ2-2 gives the whole variable domain KAGVTQTPRYLIKTRGQQVTLSCSPISGHRSVSWYQQTPGQGLQFLFEYFSETQRNKGNFPGRFSGRQFSNSRSEMNVSTLELGDSALYLCASNRDGDTGELFFGEGSRLTVL.

This clonotype was observed a few times. The rearrangement uses TRBV18 and TRBJ2-5; D is unresolved. Germline-derived CDR1 and CDR2 are KGHSH and LQKENI. V was pared by 0 bases and J by 5 bases, with 4 bases between. This CDR3 contains 12 residues. The CDR3 DNA reads TGTGCCAGCTCACCACCGTCGGAGACCCAGTACTTC. It encodes CASSPPSETQYF.

This chain connects TRBV5-1 to TRBJ2-1; 13 bases match TRBD2. Germline CDR1 SGHRS, CDR2 YFSETQ. There are 17 residues in the CDR3. J was trimmed by 6 bases and V by 1 base; bases with no gene match: 7. The CDR3 protein is CASSLTPGTSGTNEQFF. Written as DNA, the CDR3 is TGCGCCAGCAGCTTGACCCCCGGGACTAGCGGGACCAATGAGCAGTTCTTC.

In its sample, this clonotype was seen a few times. This rearrangement joins TRBV4-2 to TRBJ1-1, with D possibly matching TRBD1 (5 bases). V dropped 0 bases and J dropped 2 bases, with 16 bases sitting between them. Germline-derived CDR1 and CDR2 are LGHNA and YNFKEQ. This CDR3 has 17 amino acids. CDR3 protein: CASSQDGQPRGNTEAFF. The CDR3 nucleotides are TGTGCCAGCAGCCAAGATGGGCAGCCAAGGGGTAACACTGAAGCTTTCTTT.

The chain is built from TRBV29-1 and TRBJ2-1; D is undetermined. Germline V gene data show CDR1 as SQVTM and CDR2 as ANQGSEA. With 4 bases removed from V and 0 bases from J, the gap between germline ends came to 10 bases. The CDR3 totals 14 residues. CDR3 DNA sequence: TGCAGCGTTGGGCGCCTCACCTCCTACAATGAGCAGTTCTTC. Protein product: CSVGRLTSYNEQFF.

With regard to this clonotype: One end of the junction varies from germline; a read error may be responsible. The chain joins TRBV6-5 to TRBJ2-3; 15 bases align to TRBD2. CDR1 and CDR2 (germline): MNHEY, SVGAGI. The CDR3 sequence is 18 residues long. Here the CDR3 reads CASSYLRGLAGGADTPYF. In nucleotides, the CDR3 is TGTGCCAGCAGTTACTTACGCGGACTAGCGGGGGGGGCAGATACGCCGTATTTT.